The sequence of this T cell receptor (beta chain) was determined in a study of blood T cells in healthy people across ages. Combining a sample-barcoded 5' primer with a J-beta primer mix, a second PCR ran for roughly 7 to 11 cycles. From the 5' RACE reads, TCRdb called clonotypes with MiXCR, one entry per CDR3 protein. The repertoire holds 1,800,000 or so distinct CDR3 sequences, with roughly 43% as singletons. Germline V gives CDR1 MGHDK, CDR2 SYGVNS. V lost 5 bases to trimming and J lost 7 bases, with 12 bases between them. The CDR3 sequence is 12 residues long. Sequenced material: blood. V usage is TRBV25-1 and J usage is TRBJ2-7; D gene unclear. This TCR came from a human donor in good health. CDR3 coding DNA: TGTGCCAGCAGTCCGCCCCTGGGGGAGCAGTACTTC. It yields the protein CASSPPLGEQYF.